The 25 T cell receptor beta chains presented below share a single source sample, sequenced in a study of blood T cell repertoires in COVID-19. Profiled with immunoSEQ multiplex PCR; TCRdb holds only in-frame clones, not every one. The sample consists of fewer than 150,000 clones, around 85% of them appearing once. Sequenced sample: peripheral blood. These receptors were collected from a human donor in a cohort sampled during active COVID-19.

J is TRBJ2-3 and V is TRBV5-1; 9 bases align to TRBD2. This CDR3 region has 16 residues. In germline, CDR1 is SGHRS, CDR2 YFSETQ. The V segment lost 0 bases and the J segment 6 bases; nucleotides outside the gene matches: 8. The CDR3 sequence: CASSLGAGGRSDTQYF. The CDR3 DNA follows: TGCGCCAGCAGCTTGGGTGCGGGGGGGCGGTCGGATACGCAGTATTTT.

Concerning this clone itself: Relative to the germline gene, one junction end is altered; a read error may explain this. The rearrangement joins TRBV7-2 to TRBJ1-5; 7 positions agree with TRBD1. CDR3 length: 16 amino acids. Germline loops: CDR1 SGHTA, CDR2 FQGNSA. This CDR3 is CASSLAGNRGNQPQHF. CDR3 DNA sequence: TGTGCCAGCAGCTTAGCGGGCAACAGGGGTAATCAACCCCAGCATTTT.

This chain links TRBV6-2 or TRBV6-3 with TRBJ2-1; a weak D match, TRBD2 (5 bases). CDR1 is MNHEY, CDR2 SVGEGT, per germline. The V and J ends lost 5 bases and 6 bases respectively, with 14 bases between them. The CDR3 runs to 14 residues. CDR3 nucleotide sequence: TGTGCCAGCAGTGGAATTGGACTTCTCAATGAGCAGTTCTTC. It encodes CASSGIGLLNEQFF.

The CDR3 reads CASVPGTQSNYGYTF. The CDR3 region has the DNA TGTGCTAGTGTTCCCGGGACACAATCTAACTATGGCTACACCTTC. The chain links TRBV12-5 to TRBJ1-2; tentatively, D is TRBD1 (6 bases). V was pared by 7 bases and J by 0 bases, with 15 bases between. Germline loops: CDR1 LGHNT, CDR2 FRNRAP. The CDR3 has 15 amino acids.

This clone came up once. The chain links TRBV20-1 to TRBJ1-1; no reliable D call. The CDR3 runs 12 residues. In germline, CDR1 is DFQATT, CDR2 SNEGSKA (reference sequence). The ends were cut back, 3 bases at V and 1 base at J, with 6 bases in the middle. This chain's CDR3 is CSASRGNTEAFF. DNA of the CDR3: TGCAGTGCTAGTCGGGGGAACACTGAAGCTTTCTTT.

This sequence joins TRBV5-8 and TRBJ2-5, with 15 positions matching TRBD2. Germline V gives CDR1 SGHTS, CDR2 YDEGEE. The CDR3 spans 17 residues. Unmatched junction bases numbered 6, after V lost 4 bases and J lost 2 bases. The CDR3 sequence: CASSIGLAGGYQETQYF. CDR3 sequence (DNA): TGTGCCAGCAGCATCGGACTAGCGGGGGGGTATCAAGAGACCCAGTACTTC.

The gene calls are TRBV19 and TRBJ1-2, with D perhaps TRBD1 (5 bases). Trimming took 6 bases from V and 4 from J, leaving 12 bases between them. The CDR3 has 13 amino acids. Per germline, CDR1 LNHDA and CDR2 SQIVND (reference sequence). In DNA, the CDR3 is TGTGCCAGTAGCTCCCTGGGGGGCTATGGCTACACCTTC. Protein product: CASSSLGGYGYTF.

This clone has only a few counts. This rearrangement joins TRBV10-2 to TRBJ2-1; perhaps TRBD1 as D (5 bases). The V gene lost 2 bases and the J gene lost 3 bases, with 8 bases spanning the gap. The CDR3 covers 14 residues. Per germline, CDR1 WSHSY and CDR2 SAAADI. This chain's CDR3 is CASSERQYYNEQFF. The CDR3 nucleotides read TGCGCCAGCAGTGAGAGACAGTACTACAATGAGCAGTTCTTC.

The chain is built from TRBV24-1 and TRBJ2-1; 7 bases are a match to TRBD1. Looked up from germline, CDR1 is KGHDR and CDR2 is SFDVKD. This CDR3 has 18 amino acids. V was clipped by 0 bases and J by 5 bases; unmatched bases: 12. CDR3 sequence: CATSDLGAGGSGDNEQFF. The CDR3 nucleotides are TGTGCCACCAGTGATTTGGGGGCAGGGGGAAGTGGGGACAATGAGCAGTTCTTC.

A single count supports this clone. The chain couples TRBV11-3 to TRBJ2-3; possible D gene TRBD1, 5 bases. This CDR3 comprises 13 residues. CDR1 and CDR2 from the germline V gene are SGHNT and YENEEA. Trimming removed 5 bases at V and 3 bases at J, with 9 bases between. CDR3: CASSQGETDTQYF. The CDR3 DNA follows: TGTGCCAGCAGCCAGGGTGAGACAGATACGCAGTATTTT.

The rearrangement joins TRBV29-1 to TRBJ2-3; 8 nucleotides match TRBD2. CDR3 length equals 13 residues. CDR1 and CDR2 (germline): SQVTM, ANQGSEA. With 5 bases clipped from V and 4 bases from J, the junction kept 5 bases outside the gene matches. CDR3 in DNA: TGCAGCGTTCTTGGACTAGCCCCAGATACGCAGTATTTT. Translated, it gives CSVLGLAPDTQYF.

The count of this clone is one. The chain links TRBV7-2 to TRBJ1-3; tentatively, D is TRBD1 (5 bases). The germline V gene has CDR1 SGHTA and CDR2 FQGNSA. Trimming stripped 7 bases from V and 0 bases from J, with 22 bases between. This CDR3 contains 18 residues. As DNA, the CDR3 is TGTGCCAGCACCTATATTACTCTAGGCAGGGACTCTGGAAACACCATATATTTT. Protein product: CASTYITLGRDSGNTIYF. Full variable domain (remainder filled in from reference TRBV7-2 and TRBJ1-3): GAGVSQSPSNKVTEKGKDVELRCDPISGHTALYWYRQSLGQGLEFLIYFQGNSAPDKSGLPSDRFSAERTGGSVSTLTIQRTQQEDSAVYLCASTYITLGRDSGNTIYFGEGSWLTVV.

This clone showed up just once. The J gene is TRBJ1-3, the V gene TRBV6-6; D gene ambiguous. From germline, CDR1 is MNHNY and CDR2 SVGAGI (reference sequence). CDR3 length equals 15 residues. V was shortened by 2 bases and J by 0 bases, with 8 bases between the two germline ends. The CDR3 protein is CASSYPTNSGNTIYF. CDR3 sequence (DNA): TGTGCCAGCAGTTACCCGACAAACTCTGGAAACACCATATATTTT.

The J gene is TRBJ2-5, the V gene TRBV5-6; D may be TRBD1 (6 bases). Germline V gives CDR1 SGHDT, CDR2 YYEEEE. CDR3 length: 15 amino acids. With 5 bases removed from V and 2 bases from J, the gap between germline ends came to 16 bases. The CDR3 bases are TGTGCCAGCAGAGCCGAGGGGGTGACACAAGAGACCCAGTACTTC. This gives the protein CASRAEGVTQETQYF.

This sequence joins TRBV3-1 (or the pseudogene TRBV3-2) and TRBJ2-1; a possible D gene is TRBD1 (5 bases). Germline CDR1 reads LGHDT; CDR2 reads YNNKEL (reference sequence). V was cut by 3 bases and J by 8 bases, with 14 bases left in between. This CDR3 is 14 amino acids long. CDR3 DNA: TGTGCCAGCAGCCAGGACATAAGTTCAGATGAGCAGTTCTTC. It translates to CASSQDISSDEQFF.

The J gene is TRBJ1-1, the V gene TRBV10-3, with D tentatively TRBD1 (6 bases). The CDR3 is 11 amino acids. V shed 9 bases and J shed 11 bases, with 16 bases lying between them. The germline V gene encodes CDR1 ENHRY and CDR2 SYGVKD. DNA of the CDR3: TGTGCCATTGGGTTGGGGGCGCAGGCTTTCTTT. This encodes CAIGLGAQAFF.

This sequence joins TRBV5-1 and TRBJ2-5, with D perhaps matching TRBD1 (6 bases). The CDR3 is 13 amino acids. Germline CDR1 and CDR2: SGHRS and YFSETQ. V lost 0 bases to trimming and J lost 5 bases, with 8 bases between them. In nucleotides, the CDR3 is TGCGCCAGCAGCTTGGGCCAGGGGGAGACCCAGTACTTC. This sequence encodes CASSLGQGETQYF.

The V and J genes are TRBV7-8 and TRBJ1-2; 7 nucleotides match TRBD1. Germline V lookup: CDR1 SGHVS, CDR2 FQNEAQ. The V and J ends lost 3 bases and 7 bases, in that order; junction bases with no gene match: 8. There are 14 residues in the CDR3. The CDR3 DNA is TGTGCCAGCAGCTTGGAAGGGACAGCCCTTGGCTACACCTTC. This codes for CASSLEGTALGYTF.

The chain is built from TRBV30 and TRBJ1-4; D unresolved. This CDR3 comprises 13 residues. The V gene lost 1 base and the J gene lost 7 bases, with 10 bases spanning the gap. In germline, CDR1 is GTSNPN, CDR2 SVGIG (reference sequence). CDR3 DNA sequence: TGTGCCTGGAGTGGAGCCATAACTGAAAAACTGTTTTTT. Its translation is CAWSGAITEKLFF.

The chain joins TRBV11-3 to TRBJ2-2; D is unclear. This CDR3 is built from 14 residues. The V end was cut by 1 base, the J end by 5 bases, with 8 bases between. The germline V gene encodes CDR1 SGHNT and CDR2 YENEEA. The CDR3 DNA follows: TGTGCCAGCAGCTTAGGTCCCATTACCGGGGAGCTGTTTTTT. Its protein product is CASSLGPITGELFF.

The chain employs TRBV3-1 (or the pseudogene TRBV3-2) and TRBJ2-2; 8 bases line up with TRBD1. J was trimmed by 6 bases and V by 5 bases; bases with no gene match: 2. Germline-derived CDR1 and CDR2 are LGHDT and YNNKEL (reference sequence). The CDR3 contains 13 residues. The CDR3 nucleotides are TGTGCCAGCAGCGGGACAGGATCCGGGGAGCTGTTTTTT. This codes for CASSGTGSGELFF.

The chain employs TRBV7-8 and TRBJ1-5; 7 positions agree with TRBD1. Looked up from germline, CDR1 is SGHVS and CDR2 is FQNEAQ. With 7 bases clipped from V and 2 bases from J, the junction kept 8 bases outside the gene matches. This CDR3 region has 15 residues. CDR3 in amino acids: CASTEGGRGNQPQHF. The CDR3 DNA follows: TGTGCCAGCACCGAAGGGGGCAGGGGCAATCAGCCCCAGCATTTT. The complete variable domain, with remaining parts taken from reference TRBV7-8 and TRBJ1-5, reads GAGVSQSPRYKVAKRGQDVALRCDPISGHVSLFWYQQALGQGPEFLTYFQNEAQLDKSGLPSDRFFAERPEGSVSTLKIQRTQQEDSAVYLCASTEGGRGNQPQHFGDGTRLSIL.

This clone was detected once. V is TRBV30 and J is TRBJ1-5, with D possibly being TRBD1 (6 bases). This CDR3 has 15 residues. Germline V CDR1 and CDR2: GTSNPN, SVGIG (reference sequence). Trimming pared 4 bases from V and 5 bases from J, leaving 18 bases between. Here the CDR3 DNA reads TGTGCCTGGAATCCGGGGAGGGGGTCCTATCAGCCCCAGCATTTT. Protein sequence: CAWNPGRGSYQPQHF.

The chain carries TRBV6-5 and TRBJ2-1; 8 bases line up with TRBD2. The CDR3 totals 13 residues. V was pared by 10 bases and J by 9 bases, with 11 bases of the junction left unmatched. Germline V gene lookup returns CDR1 MNHEY and CDR2 SVGAGI. CDR3 in amino acids: CATTPGRAGEQFF. Written as DNA, the CDR3 is TGTGCCACTACTCCCGGGAGGGCCGGTGAGCAGTTCTTC.

This rearrangement joins TRBV2 to TRBJ2-3; D unresolved. V lost 2 bases to trimming and J lost 0 bases, with 12 bases between them. The germline gives CDR1 SNHLY, CDR2 FYNNEI. CDR3 size: 16 residues. CDR3 region: CASSERGTTSTDTQYF. CDR3 sequence (DNA): TGTGCCAGCAGTGAAAGAGGCACGACTAGCACAGATACGCAGTATTTT.